This TCR beta chain was recovered during a study of blood T cell repertoires in COVID-19. V trimming: 4 bases; J trimming: 5 bases; junction bases outside the gene matches: 5. CDR1 is KGHDR, CDR2 SFDVKD, per germline. This CDR3 spans 15 amino acids. Original methodology: Reference gene primer amplification in the assay estimated nucleated cell counts. The table came from immunoSEQ multiplex PCR; TCRdb's copy has only in-frame clones and leaves some out. The V and J calls and the clone size are those of that table, but D and trimming were determined from the DNA. The sample has 410,000 or so clones, around nine tenths seen once. Seattle's enrolled individuals joined amid active infection and were then monitored longitudinally.

The sequencing input was peripheral blood. The receptor was derived from a woman aged 40 to 50 with COVID-19, enrolled during active disease. The rearrangement joins TRBV24-1 to TRBJ2-3; 10 nucleotides align to TRBD1. CDR3 in amino acids: CATSDRDRGGDTQYF. The CDR3 DNA is TGTGCCACCAGTGACCGGGACAGGGGTGGAGATACGCAGTATTTT.